The present entry profiles one T cell receptor (beta chain) with its context. What it binds is not known. Those who donated were healthy HIV-negative adults, with no recent acute infections or vaccinations reported. Germline V CDR1 and CDR2: MNHNY, SVGAGI (reference sequence). Trimming cost V 2 bases and J 2 bases, with 9 bases left between them. This CDR3 is 15 amino acids long. The data were obtained in a study of shared clonotypes between healthy human individuals. Only in-frame clones appear in the TCRdb table, and some are missing; sequencing was by immunoSEQ multiplex PCR. Found here are roughly 2 million clones, 90% to 97% of them singletons; the top ten hold more than 0.1%. General observations from the study: Tissues were not sampled, only blood, and their repertoires likely differ.

The source is a man aged 18 to 29 in good health. Sequencing input: naive CD4+ T cells sorted from blood. Subset reported: CD45RA+ positively selected. The genes are TRBV6-6 and TRBJ2-2; D is unresolved. The CDR3 DNA is TGTGCCAGCAGTTACCGGGCCGACAACACCGGGGAGCTGTTTTTT. Translated, it gives CASSYRADNTGELFF.